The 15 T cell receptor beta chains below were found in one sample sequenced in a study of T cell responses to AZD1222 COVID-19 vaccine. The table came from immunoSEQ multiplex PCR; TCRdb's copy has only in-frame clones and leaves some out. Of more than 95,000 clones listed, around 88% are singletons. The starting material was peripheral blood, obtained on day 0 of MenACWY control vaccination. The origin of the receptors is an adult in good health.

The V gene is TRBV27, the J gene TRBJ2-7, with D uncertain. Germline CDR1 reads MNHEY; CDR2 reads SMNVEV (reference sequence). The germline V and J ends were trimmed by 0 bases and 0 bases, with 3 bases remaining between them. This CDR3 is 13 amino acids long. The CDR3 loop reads CASSLSISYEQYF. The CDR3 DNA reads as TGTGCCAGCAGTTTATCGATCTCCTACGAGCAGTACTTC.

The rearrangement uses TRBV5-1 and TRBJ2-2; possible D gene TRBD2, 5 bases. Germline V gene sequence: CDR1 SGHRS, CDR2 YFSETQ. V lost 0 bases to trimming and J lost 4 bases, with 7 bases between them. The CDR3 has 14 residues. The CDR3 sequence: CASSLGRGTGELFF. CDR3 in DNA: TGCGCCAGCAGCTTGGGACGGGGCACCGGGGAGCTGTTTTTT.

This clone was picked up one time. The chain's CDR3 is CSVGGTVYGYTF. DNA of the CDR3: TGCAGCGTAGGTGGGACGGTCTATGGCTACACCTTC. The genes are TRBV29-1 and TRBJ1-2; maybe TRBD1 (5 bases). CDR3 length: 12 residues. The germline V gene encodes CDR1 SQVTM and CDR2 ANQGSEA. V lost 6 bases and J lost 4, with 12 bases in between.

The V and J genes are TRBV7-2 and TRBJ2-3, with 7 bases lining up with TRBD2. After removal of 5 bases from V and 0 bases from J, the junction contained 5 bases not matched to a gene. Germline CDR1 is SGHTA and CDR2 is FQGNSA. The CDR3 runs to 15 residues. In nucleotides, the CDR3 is TGTGCCAGCAGCGGGGACTATCTGAGCACAGATACGCAGTATTTT. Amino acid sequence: CASSGDYLSTDTQYF. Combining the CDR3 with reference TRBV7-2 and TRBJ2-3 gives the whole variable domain GAGVSQSPSNKVTEKGKDVELRCDPISGHTALYWYRQSLGQGLEFLIYFQGNSAPDKSGLPSDRFSAERTGGSVSTLTIQRTQQEDSAVYLCASSGDYLSTDTQYFGPGTRLTVL.

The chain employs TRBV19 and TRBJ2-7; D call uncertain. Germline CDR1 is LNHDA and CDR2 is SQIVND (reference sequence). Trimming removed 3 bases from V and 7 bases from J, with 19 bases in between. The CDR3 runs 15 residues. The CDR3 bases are TGTGCCAGTAGTATTCAATGGACCAGTCTAAGGGAGCAGTACTTC. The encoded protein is CASSIQWTSLREQYF.

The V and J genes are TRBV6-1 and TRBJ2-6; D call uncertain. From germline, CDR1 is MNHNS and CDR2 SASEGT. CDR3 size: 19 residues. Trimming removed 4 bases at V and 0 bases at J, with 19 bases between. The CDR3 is CASSVFNPNSISGANVLTF. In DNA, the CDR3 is TGTGCCAGCAGTGTTTTTAATCCCAACTCGATCTCTGGGGCCAACGTCCTGACTTTC.

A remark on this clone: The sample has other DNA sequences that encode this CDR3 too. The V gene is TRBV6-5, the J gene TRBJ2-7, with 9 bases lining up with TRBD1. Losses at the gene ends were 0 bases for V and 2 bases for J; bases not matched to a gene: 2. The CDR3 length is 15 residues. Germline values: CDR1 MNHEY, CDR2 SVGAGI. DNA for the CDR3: TGTGCCAGCAGTTACTCGAGACAGGGGGCCTACGAGCAGTACTTC. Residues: CASSYSRQGAYEQYF.

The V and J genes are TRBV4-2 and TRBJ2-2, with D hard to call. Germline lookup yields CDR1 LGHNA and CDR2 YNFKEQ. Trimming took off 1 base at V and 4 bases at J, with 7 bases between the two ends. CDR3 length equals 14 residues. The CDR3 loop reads CASSQVLLTGELFF. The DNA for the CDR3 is TGTGCCAGCAGCCAAGTCCTCCTCACCGGGGAGCTGTTTTTT.

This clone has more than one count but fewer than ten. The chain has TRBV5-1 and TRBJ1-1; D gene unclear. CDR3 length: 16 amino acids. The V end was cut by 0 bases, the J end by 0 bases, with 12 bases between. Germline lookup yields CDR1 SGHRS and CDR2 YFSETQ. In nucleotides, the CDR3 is TGCGCCAGCAGCTTGGCGATTGGCGTGATGAACACTGAAGCTTTCTTT. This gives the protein CASSLAIGVMNTEAFF. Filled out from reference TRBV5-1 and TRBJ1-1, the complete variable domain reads KAGVTQTPRYLIKTRGQQVTLSCSPISGHRSVSWYQQTPGQGLQFLFEYFSETQRNKGNFPGRFSGRQFSNSRSEMNVSTLELGDSALYLCASSLAIGVMNTEAFFGQGTRLTVV.

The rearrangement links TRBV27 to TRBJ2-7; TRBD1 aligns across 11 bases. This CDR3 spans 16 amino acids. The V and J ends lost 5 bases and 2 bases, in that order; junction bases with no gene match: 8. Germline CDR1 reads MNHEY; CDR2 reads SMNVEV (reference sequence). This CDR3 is CASSPQGTGGAYEQYF. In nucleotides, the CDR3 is TGTGCCAGCAGTCCTCAGGGGACAGGGGGGGCCTACGAGCAGTACTTC.

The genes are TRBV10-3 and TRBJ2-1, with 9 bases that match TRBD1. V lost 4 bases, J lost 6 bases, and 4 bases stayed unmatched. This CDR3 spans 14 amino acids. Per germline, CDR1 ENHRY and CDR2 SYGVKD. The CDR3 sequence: CAISGRGQGNEQFF. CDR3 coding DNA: TGTGCCATCAGTGGGAGGGGACAGGGCAATGAGCAGTTCTTC.

The CDR3 sequence is CASRSGSTYEQYF. DNA of the CDR3: TGTGCCAGCAGATCCGGGAGCACCTACGAGCAGTACTTC. The chain uses TRBV5-5 and TRBJ2-7, with TRBD2 as a possible D gene (6 bases). CDR3 length equals 13 residues. Germline values: CDR1 SGHKS, CDR2 YYEKEE (reference sequence). The V end was cut by 5 bases, the J end by 2 bases, with 11 bases between.

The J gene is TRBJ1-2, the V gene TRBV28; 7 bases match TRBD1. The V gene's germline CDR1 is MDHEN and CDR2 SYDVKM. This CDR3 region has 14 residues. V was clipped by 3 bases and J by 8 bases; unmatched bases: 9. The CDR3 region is CASSFGQAVWGYTF. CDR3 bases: TGTGCCAGCAGTTTCGGACAGGCCGTCTGGGGCTACACCTTC.

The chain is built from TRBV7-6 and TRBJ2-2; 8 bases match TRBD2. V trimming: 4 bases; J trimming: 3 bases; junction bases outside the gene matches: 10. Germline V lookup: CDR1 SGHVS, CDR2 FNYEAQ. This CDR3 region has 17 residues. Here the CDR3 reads CASSWPAGLGDTGELFF. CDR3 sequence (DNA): TGTGCCAGCAGCTGGCCAGCGGGACTAGGTGACACCGGGGAGCTGTTTTTT.

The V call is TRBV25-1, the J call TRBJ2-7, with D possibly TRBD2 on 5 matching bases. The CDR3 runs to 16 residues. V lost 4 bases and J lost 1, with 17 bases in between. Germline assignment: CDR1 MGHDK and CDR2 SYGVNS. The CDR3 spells CASSASVGSQSYEQYF. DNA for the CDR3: TGTGCCAGCAGTGCTTCAGTTGGGAGCCAGTCCTACGAGCAGTACTTC.